The T cell receptor beta chain under discussion was sequenced for a study of patients and donors after allogeneic stem cell transplantation. MiXCR was run by TCRdb on the RT-PCR reads, yielding one entry per CDR3 protein. Here the sample spans about 100,000 distinct CDR3 sequences, around 33% being singletons. The germline V gene has CDR1 MNHEY and CDR2 SVGAGI. CDR3 size: 15 residues. V shed 3 bases and J shed 2 bases, with 8 bases lying between them. This clonotype was obtained from a human donor who was either an allogeneic HSCT recipient or a stem cell or donor lymphocyte infusion donor (not recorded which). It is not recorded whose cells these are; they may come from a transplant donor. Sequencing input: blood, either unsorted or a sorted T cell fraction (not recorded which). The V gene is TRBV6-5, the J gene TRBJ2-6; tentatively, D is TRBD1 or TRBD2 (5 bases each). The CDR3 DNA sequence: TGTGCCAGCAGTTATATGGGGGCTGGGGCCAACGTCCTGACTTTC. Translating it yields CASSYMGAGANVLTF.